This T cell receptor beta chain was recovered during a study of CD8+ T cells in alopecia areata. Study-level information: Patients took tofacitinib for 6 to 18 months, followed by 6 drug-free months.

Extracted RNA was reverse transcribed into cDNA, the sequencing template. The table came from immunoSEQ multiplex PCR; TCRdb's copy has only in-frame clones and leaves some out. The sample shows 150,000 to 200,000 clones, about three fifths of them seen only once. Germline V gene lookup returns CDR1 LNHDA and CDR2 SQIVND (reference sequence). The germline V and J ends were trimmed by 6 bases and 4 bases, with 13 bases remaining between them. This CDR3 has 13 amino acids. Study-level results: Persistence of many expanded lesional clones was seen in scalp and blood during tofacitinib. On tofacitinib, scalp clonality and expanded CD8+ clones among top 100 fell significantly.

Specified treatment: oral pan-JAK inhibitor, 5-10 mg twice daily. Note on this clone: Its cognate antigen is unknown.

The chain employs TRBV19 and TRBJ2-7; possibly TRBD1 for D (6 bases). The origin of this receptor is a human donor with alopecia areata. The material sequenced was CD4+ T cells sorted from blood, taken between weeks 47 and 50, from a patient treated with tofacitinib. The CDR3, as DNA: TGTGCCAGTAGCCGAGGACAGAATTACGAGCAGTACTTC. As protein: CASSRGQNYEQYF.